This T cell receptor (beta chain) was retrieved from a study of cytomegalovirus exposure and HLA in healthy donors. Looked up from germline, CDR1 is WNHNN and CDR2 is SYGVQD (reference sequence). This CDR3 is 19 amino acids long. V shed 4 bases, J shed 4 bases, and the junction held 19 bases outside the gene matches. Repertoires were generated with immunoSEQ multiplex PCR, while TCRdb's copy carries only in-frame clones and drops some. Here the sample spans 220,000 or so clones, 87% being singletons. The sequenced sample consisted of PBMCs. This chain links TRBV10-1 with TRBJ1-1, with 9 bases fitting TRBD1. The receptor was isolated from a woman aged 18-29 years in good health and CMV-seropositive. CDR3 protein: CASSGPSPGQGSVSTEAFF. CDR3 in DNA: TGCGCCAGCAGTGGACCTTCCCCGGGACAGGGTTCAGTAAGCACTGAAGCTTTCTTT.